This TCR beta chain was observed in a study of blood T cell repertoires in COVID-19. Whole-study context: The cDNA or gDNA used as material had been derived from T cells, B-cell-depleted T cells, or PBMCs.

Original processing notes: Reference gene primers were amplified, and this amplification served to estimate nucleated cell counts. Only in-frame clones appear in the TCRdb table, and some are missing; sequencing was by immunoSEQ multiplex PCR. V, J and clone size are taken as reported in that table, and D and trimming were inferred from the DNA itself. Here the sample spans roughly 56,000 clones, nearly 90% being singletons. The CDR3 length is 12 residues. V was cut by 5 bases and J by 5 bases, with 8 bases left in between. The V gene's germline CDR1 is SEHNR and CDR2 FQNEAQ (reference sequence). The material sequenced was peripheral blood. This sequence was found in a man between 60 and 70 years old with active COVID-19. The chain couples TRBV7-9 to TRBJ2-3; no reliable D call. CDR3 in DNA: TGTGCCAGCAGCATACTAAGAGATACGCAGTATTTT. It is translated as CASSILRDTQYF.